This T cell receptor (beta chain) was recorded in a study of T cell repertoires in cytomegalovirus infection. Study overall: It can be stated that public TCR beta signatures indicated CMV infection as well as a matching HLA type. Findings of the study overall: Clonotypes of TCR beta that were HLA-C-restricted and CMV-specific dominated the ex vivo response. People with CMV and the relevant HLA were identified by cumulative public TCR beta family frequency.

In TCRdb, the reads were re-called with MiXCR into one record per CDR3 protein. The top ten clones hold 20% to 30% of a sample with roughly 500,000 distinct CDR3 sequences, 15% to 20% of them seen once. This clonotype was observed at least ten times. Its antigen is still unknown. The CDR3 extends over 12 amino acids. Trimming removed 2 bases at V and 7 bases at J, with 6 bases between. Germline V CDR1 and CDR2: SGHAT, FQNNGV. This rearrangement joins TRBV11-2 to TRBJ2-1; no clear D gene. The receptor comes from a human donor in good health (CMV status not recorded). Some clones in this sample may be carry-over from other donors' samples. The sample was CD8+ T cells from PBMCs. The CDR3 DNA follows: TGTGCCAGCAGCTTATCCGAAAATGAGCAGTTCTTC. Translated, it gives CASSLSENEQFF.